These 28 T cell receptor beta chains came from one sample sequenced in a study of blood T cell repertoires in COVID-19. Method: immunoSEQ multiplex PCR; TCRdb's copy keeps in-frame clones and lacks some. The top ten clones hold around a tenth of a sample with 50,000 to 80,000 clones, 80% to 95% of them seen once. The source material was peripheral blood. All receptors derive from a woman older than 75 with active COVID-19.

The genes are TRBV20-1 and TRBJ2-1; the D is unclear. V dropped 6 bases and J dropped 12 bases, with 15 bases sitting between them. This CDR3 region has 11 residues. The germline CDR1 and CDR2 sequences are DFQATT and SNEGSKA (reference sequence). CDR3 bases: TGCAGTGCCCCCGACAATGAGTGGCAGTTCTTC. Translating it yields CSAPDNEWQFF.

CDR3 sequence: CSASAGGPTETQYF. The CDR3, as DNA: TGCAGTGCTAGTGCGGGAGGGCCTACGGAGACCCAGTACTTC. This chain links TRBV20-1 with TRBJ2-5, with 9 nucleotides matching TRBD2. The junction had 7 bases not matched to a gene; V was cut back by 3 bases and J by 5 bases. Germline V gene lookup returns CDR1 DFQATT and CDR2 SNEGSKA (reference sequence). There are 14 residues in the CDR3.

The CDR3 nucleotides are TGTGCCAGCAGCACTAGGGCGAAAGCTTTCTTT. Amino acids: CASSTRAKAFF. This rearrangement joins TRBV6-5 to TRBJ1-1; D is unclear. The length of the CDR3 is 11 residues. From germline, CDR1 is MNHEY and CDR2 SVGAGI. V lost 6 bases and J 9 bases, leaving 11 bases between the germline ends.

CDR3 bases: TGTGCCACCAGCAGTATGACAGGGTATAATGAAAAACTGTTTTTT. This sequence encodes CATSSMTGYNEKLFF. The rearrangement links TRBV15 to TRBJ1-4, with 7 nucleotides matching TRBD1. The CDR3 consists of 15 residues. The J segment lost 4 bases and the V segment lost 3 bases, leaving 5 bases of the junction unmatched. Germline CDR1 reads LNHNV; CDR2 reads YYDKDF (reference sequence).

V and J are TRBV29-1 and TRBJ2-1; D unclear. V lost 6 bases and J 8 bases, leaving 23 bases between the germline ends. The CDR3 length is 15 residues. CDR1 is SQVTM and CDR2 is ANQGSEA in the germline V gene. The CDR3 bases are TGCAGCGTCCATCGGTCAGGCTTAGGAAATTATGAGCAGTTCTTC. Protein product: CSVHRSGLGNYEQFF.

The chain employs TRBV7-9 and TRBJ2-5, with D possibly TRBD2 on 6 matching bases. V lost 5 bases to trimming and J lost 0 bases, with 13 bases between them. The germline gives CDR1 SEHNR, CDR2 FQNEAQ (reference sequence). The CDR3 covers 15 residues. CDR3 protein: CASSPGRRDQETQYF. DNA for the CDR3: TGTGCCAGCAGCCCCGGAAGGAGGGACCAAGAGACCCAGTACTTC.

The chain is built from TRBV7-6 and TRBJ1-1, with 9 positions matching TRBD1. The CDR3 sequence is 16 residues long. V gave up 0 bases and J gave up 1 base; unmatched junction bases: 3. Germline V CDR1 and CDR2: SGHVS, FNYEAQ. The DNA of the CDR3 is TGTGCCAGCAGCTTAGCCCTGGACAGGGGGAACACTGAAGCTTTCTTT. It encodes CASSLALDRGNTEAFF.

This chain connects TRBV2 to TRBJ1-5; D remains unclear. The germline V and J ends were trimmed by 4 bases and 5 bases, with 6 bases remaining between them. Germline V lookup: CDR1 SNHLY, CDR2 FYNNEI. The CDR3 extends over 12 amino acids. The DNA of the CDR3 is TGTGCCAGCAGTGGAGTCGATCAGCCCCAGCATTTT. This sequence encodes CASSGVDQPQHF.

The chain is built from TRBV2 and TRBJ1-1; D is undetermined. This CDR3 is 15 amino acids long. Trimming cost V 2 bases and J 7 bases, with 17 bases left between them. The germline V gene has CDR1 SNHLY and CDR2 FYNNEI. The CDR3 DNA reads TGTGCCAGCAGTGAACCAATCTCGGGAACTGATGAAGCTTTCTTT. It yields the protein CASSEPISGTDEAFF.

The J gene is TRBJ2-4, the V gene TRBV4-1; perhaps TRBD2 as D (6 bases). Per the germline V gene, CDR1 is MGHRA and CDR2 is YSYEKL. The CDR3 sequence is 17 residues long. The V gene lost 4 bases and the J gene lost 1 base, with 17 bases spanning the gap. The CDR3 coding sequence is TGCGCCAGCAGCCCACCCCCAGGGAGGAGGGCCAAAAACATTCAGTACTTC. Protein product: CASSPPPGRRAKNIQYF.

CDR3 in DNA: TGTGCCACCAGCAGAGTTCAGGGGGGTGTTCAAGAGACCCAGTACTTC. Amino acid sequence: CATSRVQGGVQETQYF. The chain employs TRBV15 and TRBJ2-5; weak D call: TRBD1 (7 bases). This CDR3 has 16 amino acids. CDR1 LNHNV and CDR2 YYDKDF come from the germline V gene (reference sequence). The V gene lost 1 base and the J gene lost 2 bases, with 14 bases spanning the gap.

The J gene is TRBJ2-2, the V gene TRBV10-3; D is possibly TRBD2 (6 bases). V dropped 0 bases and J dropped 1 base, with 6 bases sitting between them. CDR3 size: 15 residues. Germline V gene lookup returns CDR1 ENHRY and CDR2 SYGVKD. The chain's CDR3 is CAISESGGNTGELFF. CDR3 DNA sequence: TGTGCCATCAGTGAGTCGGGGGGGAACACCGGGGAGCTGTTTTTT.

CDR3 coding DNA: TGTGCCAGCAGCCATCTTAGCGGGGGGGGGACAGATACGCAGTATTTT. Its protein is CASSHLSGGGTDTQYF. The V call is TRBV11-2, the J call TRBJ2-3; TRBD2 agrees at 11 bases. Per germline, CDR1 SGHAT and CDR2 FQNNGV. The CDR3 has 16 amino acids. The V and J ends lost 5 bases and 3 bases, in that order; junction bases with no gene match: 7.

This chain connects TRBV10-3 to TRBJ2-5; 11 nucleotides agree with TRBD1. The V and J ends lost 4 bases and 4 bases, in that order; junction bases with no gene match: 14. Germline V CDR1 and CDR2: ENHRY, SYGVKD. This CDR3 is 18 amino acids long. The CDR3 here is CAISVYGDRGTAVETQYF. The CDR3 DNA reads TGTGCCATCAGTGTATATGGGGACAGGGGGACAGCGGTAGAGACCCAGTACTTC.

This chain joins TRBV19 and TRBJ2-2, with 11 bases fitting TRBD1. With 4 bases clipped from V and 6 bases from J, the junction kept 4 bases outside the gene matches. Germline lookup yields CDR1 LNHDA and CDR2 SQIVND (reference sequence). There are 15 residues in the CDR3. CDR3 coding DNA: TGTGCCAGTAGTAAAGGGACAGGGGGGGCCGGGGAGCTGTTTTTT. Its protein is CASSKGTGGAGELFF.

This chain connects TRBV5-4 to TRBJ1-2; D gene uncertain. The germline V gene encodes CDR1 SGHNT and CDR2 YYREEE (reference sequence). Trimming left V 0 bases short and J 0 bases short, with 9 bases between. The CDR3 totals 15 residues. The CDR3 DNA reads TGTGCCAGCAGCTTGGGTTCCAGAACTAACTATGGCTACACCTTC. Translating it yields CASSLGSRTNYGYTF.

The chain links TRBV27 to TRBJ1-5, with D possibly TRBD1 on 6 matching bases. Trimming removed 6 bases from V and 3 bases from J, with 21 bases in between. This CDR3 comprises 17 residues. Germline-derived CDR1 and CDR2 are MNHEY and SMNVEV (reference sequence). The CDR3 DNA reads as TGTGCCAGCAGCCAGGAGCCGACAGGCCCGTACAATCAGCCCCAGCATTTT. This sequence encodes CASSQEPTGPYNQPQHF.

The chain employs TRBV28 and TRBJ2-5; D gene uncertain. The CDR3 extends over 13 amino acids. CDR1 MDHEN and CDR2 SYDVKM come from the germline V gene. Trimming stripped 2 bases from V and 0 bases from J, with 4 bases between. The CDR3 region has the DNA TGTGCCAGCAGTTTAGGCAACCAAGAGACCCAGTACTTC. This gives the protein CASSLGNQETQYF.

The chain employs TRBV7-6 and TRBJ1-1; TRBD1 is a possible D gene (6 bases). Germline CDR1 reads SGHVS; CDR2 reads FNYEAQ. The CDR3 covers 20 residues. Trimming removed 5 bases at V and 0 bases at J, with 28 bases between. The CDR3 DNA sequence: TGTGCCAGCAGCCACCCCCCCGCGGGGGGGAGGGGGTTCATGAACACTGAAGCTTTCTTT. As protein: CASSHPPAGGRGFMNTEAFF.

CDR3 bases: TGTGCCAGCTCGGGCCTAGCGGGATCATACAATGAGCAGTTCTTC. Amino acids: CASSGLAGSYNEQFF. The chain is built from TRBV10-3 and TRBJ2-1; TRBD2 agrees at 9 bases. CDR1 and CDR2 (germline): ENHRY, SYGVKD. The CDR3 covers 15 residues. The junction had 11 bases not matched to a gene; V was cut back by 10 bases and J by 4 bases.

The chain combines TRBV24-1 with TRBJ2-1, with D uncertain. The CDR3 is made up of 13 amino acids. Germline V gene sequence: CDR1 KGHDR, CDR2 SFDVKD. Between the trimmed V and J ends, which lost 3 bases and 6 bases, there was a span of 8 bases. The CDR3 region is CATSDPRSNEQFF. For the CDR3, the DNA is TGTGCCACCAGTGATCCTAGAAGCAATGAGCAGTTCTTC.

The rearrangement joins TRBV15 to TRBJ2-3; no definite D call. CDR1 and CDR2 from the germline V gene are LNHNV and YYDKDF (reference sequence). This CDR3 spans 15 amino acids. V was shortened by 6 bases and J by 1 base, with 14 bases between the two germline ends. CDR3 amino acids: CATRESVYGTDTQYF. In DNA, the CDR3 is TGTGCCACCAGGGAAAGCGTATACGGCACAGATACGCAGTATTTT.

This clone was counted a few times. The V and J genes are TRBV7-9 and TRBJ2-3; TRBD2 matches at 10 bases. The V gene end was trimmed by 3 bases and the J gene end by 6 bases; junction bases not matched to a gene: 6. Germline V gene lookup returns CDR1 SEHNR and CDR2 FQNEAQ (reference sequence). The CDR3 has 15 residues. The CDR3 spells CASSFTSGATDTQYF. CDR3 sequence (DNA): TGTGCCAGCAGCTTTACTAGCGGGGCCACGGATACGCAGTATTTT. The complete variable domain, with remaining parts taken from reference TRBV7-9 and TRBJ2-3, reads DTGVSQNPRHKITKRGQNVTFRCDPISEHNRLYWYRQTLGQGPEFLTYFQNEAQLEKSRLLSDRFSAERPKGSFSTLEIQRTEQGDSAMYLCASSFTSGATDTQYFGPGTRLTVL.

This rearrangement joins TRBV6-1 to TRBJ2-3; 15 bases map to TRBD2. The junction had 9 bases not matched to a gene; V was cut back by 4 bases and J by 4 bases. This CDR3 has 18 residues. CDR1 MNHNS and CDR2 SASEGT come from the germline V gene. CDR3 bases: TGTGCCAGCAGTGGACAACCGGGACTAGCGGGGGGCGCAGATACGCAGTATTTT. Encoded protein: CASSGQPGLAGGADTQYF.

The chain uses TRBV19 and TRBJ1-6; possibly TRBD1 for D (6 bases). The CDR3 is 17 amino acids. With 5 bases removed from V and 9 bases from J, the gap between germline ends came to 23 bases. In germline, CDR1 is LNHDA, CDR2 SQIVND (reference sequence). The CDR3 DNA follows: TGTGCCAGTAGTGGGGACACCGGAAAGGGAGCGCGTTCACCCCTCCACTTT. Encoded protein: CASSGDTGKGARSPLHF.

The chain employs TRBV4-1 and TRBJ1-2, with D tentatively TRBD1 (6 bases). The V gene's germline CDR1 is MGHRA and CDR2 YSYEKL. The CDR3 runs to 14 residues. With 0 bases removed from V and 8 bases from J, the gap between germline ends came to 13 bases. CDR3 nucleotides: TGCGCCAGCAGCCAAGATTATCCAGGGGTAGGCTACACCTTC. The encoded protein is CASSQDYPGVGYTF.

This clone was recorded only once. The chain links TRBV7-9 to TRBJ2-7; D is unclear. Deletions cut 5 bases from V and 2 bases from J, with 10 bases between. The CDR3 has 13 residues. CDR1 and CDR2 from the germline V gene are SEHNR and FQNEAQ (reference sequence). The CDR3 DNA reads TGTGCCAGCAGCCGTCGAGAGGCCTACGAGCAGTACTTC. Encoded protein: CASSRREAYEQYF.

The rearrangement uses TRBV27 and TRBJ1-2; 9 nucleotides align to TRBD1. The CDR3 sequence is 16 residues long. Trimming cost V 5 bases and J 8 bases; bases outside gene matches: 15. Germline V gives CDR1 MNHEY, CDR2 SMNVEV (reference sequence). The CDR3 loop is CASSPGTGKGRRGYTF. The CDR3 DNA reads as TGTGCCAGCAGTCCTGGGACAGGGAAGGGCAGGAGAGGCTACACCTTC.